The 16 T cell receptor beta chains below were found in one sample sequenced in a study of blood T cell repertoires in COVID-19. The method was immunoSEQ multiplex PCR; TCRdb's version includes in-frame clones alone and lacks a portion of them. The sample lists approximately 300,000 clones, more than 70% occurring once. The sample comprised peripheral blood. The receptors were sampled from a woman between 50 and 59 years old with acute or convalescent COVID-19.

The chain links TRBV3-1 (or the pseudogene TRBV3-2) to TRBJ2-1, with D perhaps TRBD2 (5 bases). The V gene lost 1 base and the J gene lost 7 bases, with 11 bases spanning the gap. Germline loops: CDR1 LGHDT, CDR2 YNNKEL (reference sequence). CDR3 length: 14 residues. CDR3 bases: TGTGCCAGCAGCCAAGGGACTCTTTCTAATGAGCAGTTCTTC. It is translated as CASSQGTLSNEQFF.

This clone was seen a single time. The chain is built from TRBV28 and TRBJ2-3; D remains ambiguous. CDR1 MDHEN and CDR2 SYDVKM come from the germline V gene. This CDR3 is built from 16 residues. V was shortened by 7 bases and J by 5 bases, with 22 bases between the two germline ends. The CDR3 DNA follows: TGTGCCAGCACCCTAAACACCCTGAAAACGGGAGATACGCAGTATTTT. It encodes CASTLNTLKTGDTQYF.

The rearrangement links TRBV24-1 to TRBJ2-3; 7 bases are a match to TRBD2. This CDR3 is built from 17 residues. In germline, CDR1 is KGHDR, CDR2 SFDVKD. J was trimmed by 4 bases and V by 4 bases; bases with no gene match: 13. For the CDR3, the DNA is TGTGCCACCAGTGACCCCTTCCCTAGCGGTACACCAGATACGCAGTATTTT. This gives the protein CATSDPFPSGTPDTQYF.

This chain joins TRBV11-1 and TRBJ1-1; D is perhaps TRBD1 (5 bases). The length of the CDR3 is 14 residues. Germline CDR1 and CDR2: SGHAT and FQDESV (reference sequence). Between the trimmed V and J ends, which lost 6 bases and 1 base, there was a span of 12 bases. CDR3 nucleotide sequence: TGTGCCAGCAGACTAAGAACAGGGAACACTGAAGCTTTCTTT. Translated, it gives CASRLRTGNTEAFF.

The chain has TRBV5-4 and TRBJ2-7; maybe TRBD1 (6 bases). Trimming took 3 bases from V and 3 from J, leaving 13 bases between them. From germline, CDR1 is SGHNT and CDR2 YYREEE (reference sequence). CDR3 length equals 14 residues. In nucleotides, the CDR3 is TGTGCCAGCAGCTCAATTGACAGGCACTACGAGCAGTACTTC. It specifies CASSSIDRHYEQYF.

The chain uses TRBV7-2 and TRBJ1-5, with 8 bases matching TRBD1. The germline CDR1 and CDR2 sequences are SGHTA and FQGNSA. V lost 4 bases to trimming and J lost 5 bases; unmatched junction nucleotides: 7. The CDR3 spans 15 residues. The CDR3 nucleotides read TGTGCCAGCAGCTCGGTCGGGACAGGTTATCAGCCCCAGCATTTT. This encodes CASSSVGTGYQPQHF. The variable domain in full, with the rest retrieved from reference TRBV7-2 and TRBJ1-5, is GAGVSQSPSNKVTEKGKDVELRCDPISGHTALYWYRQSLGQGLEFLIYFQGNSAPDKSGLPSDRFSAERTGGSVSTLTIQRTQQEDSAVYLCASSSVGTGYQPQHFGDGTRLSIL.

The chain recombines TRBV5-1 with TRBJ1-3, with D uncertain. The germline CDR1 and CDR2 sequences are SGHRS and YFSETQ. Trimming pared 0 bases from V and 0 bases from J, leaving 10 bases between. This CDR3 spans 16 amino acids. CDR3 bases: TGCGCCAGCAGCTTGGTAGGGAGGCGCTCTGGAAACACCATATATTTT. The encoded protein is CASSLVGRRSGNTIYF.

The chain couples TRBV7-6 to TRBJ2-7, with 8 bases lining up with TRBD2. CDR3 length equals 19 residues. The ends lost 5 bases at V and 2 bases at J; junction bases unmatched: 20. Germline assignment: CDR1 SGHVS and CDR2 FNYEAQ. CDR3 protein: CASSLSRAGEAFLPYEQYF. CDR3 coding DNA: TGTGCCAGCAGCCTAAGCAGAGCGGGAGAGGCATTCCTCCCCTACGAGCAGTACTTC. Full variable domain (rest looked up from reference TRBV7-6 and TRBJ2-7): GAGVSQSPRYKVTKRGQDVALRCDPISGHVSLYWYRQALGQGPEFLTYFNYEAQQDKSGLPNDRFSAERPEGSISTLTIQRTEQRDSAMYRCASSLSRAGEAFLPYEQYFGPGTRLTVT.

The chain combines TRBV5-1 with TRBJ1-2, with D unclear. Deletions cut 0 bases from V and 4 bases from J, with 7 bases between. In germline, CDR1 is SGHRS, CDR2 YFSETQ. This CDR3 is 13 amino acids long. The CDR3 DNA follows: TGCGCCAGCAGCTTGGACAGTTTCTATGGCTACACCTTC. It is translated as CASSLDSFYGYTF.

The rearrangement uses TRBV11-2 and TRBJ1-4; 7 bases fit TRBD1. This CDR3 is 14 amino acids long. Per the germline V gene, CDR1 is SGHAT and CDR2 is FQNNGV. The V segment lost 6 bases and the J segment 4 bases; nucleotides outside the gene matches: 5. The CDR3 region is CASSRQGYNEKLFF. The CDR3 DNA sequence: TGTGCCAGCAGTCGACAGGGATATAATGAAAAACTGTTTTTT.

CDR3 loop: CASSGTGRDQPQHF. In DNA form, the CDR3 reads TGTGCCAGCAGCGGCACCGGGAGGGATCAGCCCCAGCATTTT. The V gene is TRBV3-1 (or the pseudogene TRBV3-2), the J gene TRBJ1-5; D gene unclear. Germline V CDR1 and CDR2: LGHDT, YNNKEL (reference sequence). V lost 5 bases and J 5 bases, leaving 13 bases between the germline ends. The CDR3 is 14 amino acids.

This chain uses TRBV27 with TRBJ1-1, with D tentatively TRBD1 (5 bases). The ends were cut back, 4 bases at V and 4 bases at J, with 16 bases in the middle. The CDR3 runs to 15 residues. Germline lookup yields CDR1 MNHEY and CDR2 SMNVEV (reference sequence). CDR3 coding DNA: TGTGCCAGCAGTTATTTCAGTCGGGGGAGCACTGAAGCTTTCTTT. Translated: CASSYFSRGSTEAFF.

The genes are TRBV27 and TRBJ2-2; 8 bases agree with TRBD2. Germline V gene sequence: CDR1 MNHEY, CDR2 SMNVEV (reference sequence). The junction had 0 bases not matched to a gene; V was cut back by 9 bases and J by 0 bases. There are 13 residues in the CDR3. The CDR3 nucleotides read TGTGCCAGTAGCGGGGCGAACACCGGGGAGCTGTTTTTT. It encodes CASSGANTGELFF.

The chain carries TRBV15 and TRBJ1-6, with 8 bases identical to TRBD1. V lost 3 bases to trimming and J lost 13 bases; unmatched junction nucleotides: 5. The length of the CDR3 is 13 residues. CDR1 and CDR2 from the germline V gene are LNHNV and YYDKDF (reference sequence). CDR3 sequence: CATSSYGQGPLHF. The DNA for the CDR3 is TGTGCCACCAGCAGCTATGGACAGGGCCCCCTCCACTTT.

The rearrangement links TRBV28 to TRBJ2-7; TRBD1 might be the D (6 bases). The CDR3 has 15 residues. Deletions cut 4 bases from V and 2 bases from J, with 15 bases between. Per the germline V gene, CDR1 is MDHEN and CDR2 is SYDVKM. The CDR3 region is CASSSPRRDTYEQYF. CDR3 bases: TGTGCCAGCAGTTCCCCTCGCCGGGACACCTACGAGCAGTACTTC.

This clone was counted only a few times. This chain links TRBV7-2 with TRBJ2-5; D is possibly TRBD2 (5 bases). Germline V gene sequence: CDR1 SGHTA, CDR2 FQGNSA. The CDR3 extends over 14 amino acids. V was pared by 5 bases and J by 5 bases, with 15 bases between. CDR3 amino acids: CASSARESRETQYF. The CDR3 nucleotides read TGTGCCAGCAGCGCGAGGGAAAGCAGGGAGACCCAGTACTTC.